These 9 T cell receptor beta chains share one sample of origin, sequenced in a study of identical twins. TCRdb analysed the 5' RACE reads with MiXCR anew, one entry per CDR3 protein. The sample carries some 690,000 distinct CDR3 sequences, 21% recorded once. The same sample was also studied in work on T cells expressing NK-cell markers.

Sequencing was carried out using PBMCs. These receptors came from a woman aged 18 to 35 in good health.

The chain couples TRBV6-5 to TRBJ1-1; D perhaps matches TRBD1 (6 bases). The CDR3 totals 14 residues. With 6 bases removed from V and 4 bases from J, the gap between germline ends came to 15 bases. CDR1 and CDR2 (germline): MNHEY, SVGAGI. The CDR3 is CASSLSRGITEAFF. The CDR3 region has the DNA TGTGCCAGCAGCCTCTCGAGGGGGATCACTGAAGCTTTCTTT.

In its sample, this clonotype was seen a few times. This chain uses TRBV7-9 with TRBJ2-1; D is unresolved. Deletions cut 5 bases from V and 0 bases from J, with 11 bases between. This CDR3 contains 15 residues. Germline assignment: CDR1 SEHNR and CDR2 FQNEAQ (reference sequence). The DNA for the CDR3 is TGTGCCAGCAGCGGCAGACCCACCTCCTACAATGAGCAGTTCTTC. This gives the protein CASSGRPTSYNEQFF.

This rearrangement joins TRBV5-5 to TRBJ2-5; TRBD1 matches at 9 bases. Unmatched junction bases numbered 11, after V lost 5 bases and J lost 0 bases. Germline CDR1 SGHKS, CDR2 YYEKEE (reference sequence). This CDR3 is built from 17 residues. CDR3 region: CASRFGQGRTYQETQYF. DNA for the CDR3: TGTGCCAGCAGATTCGGACAGGGGCGCACTTACCAAGAGACCCAGTACTTC. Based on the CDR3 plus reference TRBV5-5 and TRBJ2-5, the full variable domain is DAGVTQSPTHLIKTRGQQVTLRCSPISGHKSVSWYQQVLGQGPQFIFQYYEKEERGRGNFPDRFSARQFPNYSSELNVNALLLGDSALYLCASRFGQGRTYQETQYFGPGTRLLVL.

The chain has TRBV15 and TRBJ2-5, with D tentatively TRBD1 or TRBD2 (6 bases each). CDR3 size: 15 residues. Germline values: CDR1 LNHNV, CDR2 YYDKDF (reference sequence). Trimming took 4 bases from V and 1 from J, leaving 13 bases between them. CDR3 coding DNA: TGTGCCACCAGCAAGAGCTGGGGGGCCCAAGAGACCCAGTACTTC. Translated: CATSKSWGAQETQYF. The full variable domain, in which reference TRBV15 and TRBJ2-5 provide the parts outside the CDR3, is DAMVIQNPRYQVTQFGKPVTLSCSQTLNHNVMYWYQQKSSQAPKLLFHYYDKDFNNEADTPDNFQSRRPNTSFCFLDIRSPGLGDTAMYLCATSKSWGAQETQYFGPGTRLLVL.

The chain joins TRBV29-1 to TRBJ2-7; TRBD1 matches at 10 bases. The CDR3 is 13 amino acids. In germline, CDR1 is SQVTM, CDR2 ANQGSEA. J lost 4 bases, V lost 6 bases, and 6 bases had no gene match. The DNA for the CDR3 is TGCAGCGTGGGACAGGGGAAGGTTTACGAGCAGTACTTC. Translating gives CSVGQGKVYEQYF.

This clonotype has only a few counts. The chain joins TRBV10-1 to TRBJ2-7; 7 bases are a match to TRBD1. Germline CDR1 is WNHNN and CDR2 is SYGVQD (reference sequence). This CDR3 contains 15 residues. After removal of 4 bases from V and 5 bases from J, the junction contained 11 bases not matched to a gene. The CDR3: CASSVSPTGLDEQYF. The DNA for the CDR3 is TGCGCCAGCAGTGTCTCCCCGACAGGGTTGGACGAGCAGTACTTC.

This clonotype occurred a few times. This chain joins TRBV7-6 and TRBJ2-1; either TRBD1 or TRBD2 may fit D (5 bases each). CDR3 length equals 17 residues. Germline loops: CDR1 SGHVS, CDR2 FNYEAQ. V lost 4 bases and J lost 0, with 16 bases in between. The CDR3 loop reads CASSSTGGRRSYNEQFF. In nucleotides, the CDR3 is TGTGCCAGCAGCTCAACAGGCGGGCGCCGCTCCTACAATGAGCAGTTCTTC.

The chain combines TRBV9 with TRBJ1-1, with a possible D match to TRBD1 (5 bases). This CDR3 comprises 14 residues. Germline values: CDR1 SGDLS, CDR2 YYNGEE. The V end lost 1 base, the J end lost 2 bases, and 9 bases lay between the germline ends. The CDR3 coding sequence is TGTGCCAGCAGCGTACAGGGTAGAAACACTGAAGCTTTCTTT. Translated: CASSVQGRNTEAFF.

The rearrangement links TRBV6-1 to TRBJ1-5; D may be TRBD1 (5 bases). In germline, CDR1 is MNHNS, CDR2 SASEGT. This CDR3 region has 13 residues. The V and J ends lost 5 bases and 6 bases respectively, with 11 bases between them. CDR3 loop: CASSPGRVQPQHF. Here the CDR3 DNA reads TGTGCCAGCAGTCCCGGCAGGGTTCAGCCCCAGCATTTT.